This T cell receptor beta chain was identified in a study of T-cell reconstitution after alpha-beta-depleted transplantation in children. The CDR3 extends over 12 amino acids. V shed 7 bases and J shed 8 bases, with 17 bases lying between them. CDR1 is SQVTM and CDR2 is ANQGSEA in the germline V gene. For TCRbeta, the library was prepared with unique molecular identifiers. Using its own MiXCR run on the PCR reads, TCRdb lists one record per CDR3 protein. The sample records 440,000 or so distinct CDR3 sequences, roughly 11% being singletons. Sequencing used PBMCs from the stem cell graft donor, obtained from the stem cell graft. The receptor's source is a human donor who donated a stem cell graft to a child with acute myeloid leukemia. The gene calls are TRBV29-1 and TRBJ1-1, with a tentative D call TRBD1 (5 bases). Here the CDR3 reads CSASRRDREAFF. The CDR3 DNA reads as TGCAGCGCCAGCCGCAGGGACCGGGAAGCTTTCTTT.